One sample yielded the 30 T cell receptor beta chains listed below, sequenced in a study of tumor-infiltrating lymphocytes in primary liver carcinoma. Unsorted whole blood supplied the blood RNA, and germline DNA was isolated too. TCR beta cDNA was reverse-transcribed from about 500 ng of total RNA. The reaction used a constant-region primer and ProtoScript II reverse transcriptase. Researchers made the TCR beta libraries by running three nested multiplex PCR rounds with slightly modified ARM-PCR. For approximately 9 cycles apiece, the opening two PCR rounds ran with TRBV1-TRBV30 forward primers and a C-beta reverse primer. TCRdb called the multiplex PCR reads again in MiXCR, with one record for every CDR3 protein. The table has 300,000 to 400,000 distinct CDR3 sequences, less than 75% seen once. The sample was peripheral blood. Receptors originate from a man aged 40-50 years with primary liver carcinoma and hepatitis B virus infection.

Of note for this clonotype: Here the CDR3 omits its conserved ending phenylalanine or tryptophan, so a read error is the likely source. The rearrangement joins TRBV6-2 or TRBV6-3 to TRBJ2-1; perhaps D is TRBD1 or TRBD2 (5 bases each). The CDR3 runs to 15 residues. Germline values: CDR1 MNHEY, CDR2 SVGEGT. Deletions cut 2 bases from V and 3 bases from J, with 11 bases between. In DNA form, the CDR3 reads TGTGCCAGCAGTTACGGGGGATCAAGCTACAATGAGCAGTTCATC. Protein: CASSYGGSSYNEQFI.

As to this clonotype: An end of the junction differs from the germline gene, which may be a read error. This chain links TRBV11-2 with TRBJ2-1; D not resolved. This CDR3 region has 17 residues. Germline CDR1 SGHAT, CDR2 FQNNGV. The CDR3 DNA sequence: TGTGCCAGCAGCATAGACTCGGCTGTTCGGCCACACAATGAGCAGTTCTTC. This codes for CASSIDSAVRPHNEQFF.

This clonotype was counted only a few times. The chain employs TRBV11-2 and TRBJ1-1; D ambiguous. Germline V gene lookup returns CDR1 SGHAT and CDR2 FQNNGV. This CDR3 region has 17 residues. Between the trimmed V and J ends, which lost 2 bases and 2 bases, there was a span of 18 bases. The CDR3 DNA reads as TGTGCCAGCAGCTTACTCAAATTCCGGGCTATAAACACTGAAGCTTTCTTT. It encodes CASSLLKFRAINTEAFF.

On this clonotype itself: A clone one base away is much larger, so this may be a read error. The chain employs TRBV6-5 and TRBJ2-1; maybe TRBD2 (6 bases). Germline values: CDR1 MNHEY, CDR2 SVGAGI. CDR3 length: 15 residues. The CDR3 DNA is TGTGTCAGCACCGTTGGGACCGGCTCCGGGAGTGAGCAGTTCTTC. Residues: CVSTVGTGSGSEQFF.

This clonotype was detected a few times. Being one base from a much bigger clone, this may be a read error. The gene calls are TRBV12-3 or TRBV12-4 and TRBJ1-2; D remains unclear. This CDR3 is built from 14 residues. V dropped 7 bases and J dropped 10 bases, with 22 bases sitting between them. This CDR3 reads CASNFRAFGEAYTF. The CDR3 nucleotides are TGTGCCAGCAATTTTAGGGCCTTTGGGGAGGCCTACACCTTC.

For this clonotype: One end of the junction is discordant with germline, which a read error may explain. J is TRBJ2-5 and V is TRBV4-3; tentative D call: TRBD1 (5 bases). The germline V gene encodes CDR1 LGHNA and CDR2 YSLEER. The CDR3 is 15 residues long. The chain's CDR3 is CTSSQEGADQEIQYF. The CDR3 nucleotides read TGCACCAGCAGCCAAGAAGGGGCAGACCAAGAGATCCAGTACTTC.

On this clonotype: The junction departs from the called germline gene at one end, perhaps through a read error. The rearrangement links TRBV6-7 to TRBJ2-1, with D unresolved. TRBV6-7 is an ORF for which the function is uncertain. The CDR3 extends over 17 amino acids. The CDR3 loop reads CASSYKLVGDSYKEQFF. The CDR3 nucleotides are TGTGCCAGCAGTTACAAGCTAGTCGGAGACTCCTACAAAGAGCAGTTCTTC.

The sample holds many counts of this clonotype. The chain links TRBV4-3 to TRBJ2-3; maybe TRBD1 (6 bases). The germline V gene has CDR1 LGHNA and CDR2 YSLEER. Trimming left V 1 base short and J 4 bases short, with 15 bases between. The CDR3 length is 16 residues. CDR3 sequence reads: CASSQGSGRGADTQYF. For the CDR3, the DNA is TGCGCCAGCAGCCAAGGGTCGGGCAGGGGCGCAGATACGCAGTATTTT.

This clonotype was found many times. The chain recombines TRBV4-1 with TRBJ1-2, with no clear D. Trimming pared 0 bases from V and 4 bases from J, leaving 15 bases between. CDR3 length: 16 residues. CDR1 is MGHRA, CDR2 YSYEKL, per germline. CDR3 in amino acids: CASSQDRTLMTYGYTF. CDR3 sequence (DNA): TGCGCCAGCAGCCAAGATCGAACGCTGATGACCTATGGCTACACCTTC.

About this clonotype: This may come from a read error, since a much larger clone is one base off. V usage is TRBV10-3 and J usage is TRBJ2-3; perhaps TRBD2 as D (6 bases). Germline V gene lookup returns CDR1 ENHRY and CDR2 SYGVKD. V dropped 7 bases and J dropped 6 bases, with 14 bases sitting between them. The CDR3 covers 13 residues. In DNA, the CDR3 is TGTGCCATCACTGGCTCTGGGAGGGATACGCAGTATTTT. Translated: CAITGSGRDTQYF.

Concerning this clonotype: Because the CDR3 is missing its conserved closing phenylalanine or tryptophan, this is likely a read error. The CDR3 region has the DNA TGTGCCAGCAGGGTCTCCGACAGGGGCCGTAATTCACCCCTCCACCTT. It specifies CASRVSDRGRNSPLHL. This chain connects TRBV6-6 to TRBJ1-6; 8 bases match TRBD1. This CDR3 has 16 residues. V shed 6 bases and J 6 bases; nucleotides not matched to a gene: 10. In germline, CDR1 is MNHNY, CDR2 SVGAGI (reference sequence).

This clonotype has more than one count but fewer than ten. The junction departs from germline at one end; a sequencing error may be responsible. The V call is TRBV29-1, the J call TRBJ2-7, with 10 bases identical to TRBD2. CDR3 length: 13 residues. Germline lookup yields CDR1 SQVTM and CDR2 ANQGSEA. The CDR3 here is CCVTSGKTYEQYF. Here the CDR3 DNA reads TGCTGCGTCACTAGCGGGAAAACTTACGAGCAGTACTTC.

A word on this clonotype: This may be a read error, as it is one base from a much larger clone. V gene TRBV29-1 combines with J gene TRBJ2-3; D may be TRBD1 (7 bases). V was shortened by 5 bases and J by 2 bases, with 17 bases between the two germline ends. The CDR3 extends over 15 amino acids. Germline loops: CDR1 SQVTM, CDR2 ANQGSEA. For the CDR3, the DNA is TGCAGCGTTCAATCAGGGGGGCATCTCACAGATACGCAGTATTTT. Protein product: CSVQSGGHLTDTQYF.

As regards this clonotype: One end of the junction is discordant with germline, which a read error may explain. The chain has TRBV11-1 and TRBJ1-1; the match to TRBD1 covers 8 bases. Per the germline V gene, CDR1 is SGHAT and CDR2 is FQDESV (reference sequence). There are 14 residues in the CDR3. In DNA form, the CDR3 reads TGTGCCAGCAGCTTGACAGGGGACAGTATTGAAGTTTTCTTT. Residues: CASSLTGDSIEVFF.

This clonotype was picked up a small number of times. The gene calls are TRBV5-1 and TRBJ2-1; the D is unclear. The V end lost 2 bases, the J end lost 5 bases, and 11 bases lay between the germline ends. This CDR3 contains 14 residues. Germline-derived CDR1 and CDR2 are SGHRS and YFSETQ. CDR3 DNA sequence: TGCGCCAGCAGCTTAGATGGAACAAACAATGAGCAGTTCTTC. It encodes CASSLDGTNNEQFF.

This chain links TRBV4-2 with TRBJ2-3, with D perhaps TRBD1 (5 bases). The V end lost 3 bases, the J end lost 6 bases, and 19 bases lay between the germline ends. The length of the CDR3 is 16 residues. Germline V CDR1 and CDR2: LGHNA, YNFKEQ. CDR3 amino acids: CASSQDTAPRVDTQYF. For the CDR3, the DNA is TGTGCCAGCAGCCAGGACACCGCTCCCCGGGTCGATACGCAGTATTTT.

At least ten counts were recorded for this clonotype. The rearrangement links TRBV6-1 to TRBJ2-1; D remains unclear. Germline CDR1 is MNHNS and CDR2 is SASEGT. V was clipped by 7 bases and J by 4 bases, with 17 bases between them. This CDR3 region has 15 residues. For the CDR3, the DNA is TGTGCCAGCAATCAGGCTCAACAGTTTTACAATGAGCAGTTCTTC. Protein: CASNQAQQFYNEQFF.

Comments on this clonotype: One base away lies a much larger clone, so this may be a sequencing read error. CDR3 DNA sequence: TGCTTCCTTGACAGAGACCGAACAAATCAGCCCCAGCATTTT. Its translation is CFLDRDRTNQPQHF. The V and J genes are TRBV29-1 and TRBJ1-5, with D perhaps TRBD1 (5 bases). CDR3 length: 14 amino acids. Germline lookup yields CDR1 SQVTM and CDR2 ANQGSEA.

As to this clonotype: The junction departs from germline at one end; a sequencing error may be responsible. The chain is built from TRBV29-1 and TRBJ1-1; D gene unclear. The CDR3 sequence is 13 residues long. Germline CDR1 SQVTM, CDR2 ANQGSEA. The CDR3 region is CSVGWGTNTDAFF. As DNA, the CDR3 is TGCAGCGTCGGATGGGGTACGAACACTGATGCTTTCTTT.

This clonotype was recorded only once. Being one base from a much bigger clone, this may be a read error. The conserved final phenylalanine or tryptophan is absent from the CDR3, which likely points to a read error. The V call is TRBV4-1, the J call TRBJ2-6, with D possibly called TRBD1 or TRBD2 (6 bases each). V was pared by 0 bases and J by 4 bases, with 10 bases between. This CDR3 is 16 amino acids long. CDR1 and CDR2 (germline): MGHRA, YSYEKL. Here the CDR3 DNA reads TGCGCCAGCAGCCAAGATTGGGGGGCCGGGGCCAACGTCCTGACTTCC. Amino acids: CASSQDWGAGANVLTS.

Points on this clonotype: The junction does not match germline at one end; this may be a read error. The gene calls are TRBV5-1 and TRBJ1-2; 9 bases map to TRBD1. In germline, CDR1 is SGHRS, CDR2 YFSETQ. The CDR3 runs 16 residues. CDR3 loop: CAISPSGTGPNYGYTF. CDR3 sequence (DNA): TGCGCCATCAGCCCTTCCGGGACAGGGCCTAACTATGGCTACACCTTC.

As regards this clonotype: This may come from a read error, since a much larger clone is one base off. The CDR3 carries no conserved terminal phenylalanine or tryptophan, so it likely arises from a read error. It is unclear where the CDR3 begins or ends on the DNA, so no DNA is shown, and the CDR3 is as TCRdb lists it. This sequence joins TRBV4-3 and TRBJ2-7; the table names TRBD2, a call not compared with the DNA. CDR1 is LGHNA, CDR2 YSLEER, per germline. The CDR3 is 16 amino acids in total, end residues counted. CDR3 region: CASSPFANRRIRLAGD.

This clonotype was seen repeatedly, ten times or more. The CDR3 bases are TGTGCCAGCAGCCAACTTAGCGGGAGGGCCGACAATGAGCAGTTCTTC. The encoded protein is CASSQLSGRADNEQFF. V is TRBV4-2 and J is TRBJ2-1; 11 bases are a match to TRBD2. Germline assignment: CDR1 LGHNA and CDR2 YNFKEQ. V lost 2 bases to trimming and J lost 5 bases; unmatched junction nucleotides: 5. The CDR3 runs to 16 residues.

The rearrangement joins TRBV20-1 to TRBJ2-5; 12 positions agree with TRBD2. This CDR3 is built from 16 residues. Germline V gene lookup returns CDR1 DFQATT and CDR2 SNEGSKA (reference sequence). Germline trimming cut 5 bases from V and 6 bases from J; bases unmatched to any gene: 13. The CDR3 region has the DNA TGCAGTGCTCCCCCCTTAGGACTAGCGGGACGTAAGACCCAGTACTTC. Translation: CSAPPLGLAGRKTQYF.

This clonotype was recorded many times. The chain couples TRBV6-1 to TRBJ2-7; D gene unclear. CDR1 MNHNS and CDR2 SASEGT come from the germline V gene. Deletions cut 4 bases from V and 1 base from J, with 8 bases between. The CDR3 totals 13 residues. CDR3 in DNA: TGTGCCAGCAGTGGTCACGCTTCCTACGAGCAGTACTTC. It is translated as CASSGHASYEQYF.

The V gene is TRBV6-2 or TRBV6-3, the J gene TRBJ2-7, with D perhaps TRBD1 or TRBD2 (5 bases each). V dropped 0 bases and J dropped 4 bases, with 16 bases sitting between them. This CDR3 is 16 amino acids long. The germline gives CDR1 MNHEY, CDR2 SVGEGT. The CDR3 region is CASSYSPGTPEYEQYF. The CDR3 DNA reads as TGTGCCAGCAGTTACTCACCCGGGACGCCGGAGTACGAGCAGTACTTC.

A word on this clonotype: The CDR3 carries no conserved terminal phenylalanine or tryptophan, so it likely arises from a read error. The V and J genes are TRBV7-9 and TRBJ1-1; TRBD1 agrees at 8 bases. With 5 bases clipped from V and 4 bases from J, the junction kept 6 bases outside the gene matches. CDR1 is SEHNR and CDR2 is FQNEAQ in the germline V gene (reference sequence). This CDR3 is 14 amino acids long. The CDR3 region has the DNA TGTGCCAGCAGCCGGGGACAGGTGAGCACTGAAGCTTTCTCT. This sequence encodes CASSRGQVSTEAFS.

This clonotype turned up a few times. The rearrangement joins TRBV6-1 to TRBJ2-1; 10 bases agree with TRBD2. J lost 8 bases, V lost 2 bases, and 9 bases had no gene match. This CDR3 has 16 amino acids. In germline, CDR1 is MNHNS, CDR2 SASEGT. The CDR3 DNA is TGTGCCAGCAGTGAATTAAGCGGGAGGGCCATGGATGAGCAGTTCTTC. This translates into CASSELSGRAMDEQFF.

This clonotype was picked up one time. Here the CDR3 omits its conserved ending phenylalanine or tryptophan, so a read error is the likely source. The chain recombines TRBV6-1 with TRBJ1-5, with TRBD1 matching over 8 bases. The CDR3 is 15 amino acids. Germline loops: CDR1 MNHNS, CDR2 SASEGT. Trimming cost V 3 bases and J 8 bases; bases outside gene matches: 9. This chain's CDR3 is CASSDSGTGVEPQHS. The CDR3 DNA follows: TGTGCCAGCAGTGACTCCGGGACAGGAGTAGAGCCCCAGCATTCT.

This clonotype was seen more than once but under ten times. The chain has TRBV5-5 and TRBJ2-5; D possibly uses TRBD1 or TRBD2 (5 bases each). The CDR3 has 13 residues. Germline-derived CDR1 and CDR2 are SGHKS and YYEKEE (reference sequence). V shed 4 bases and J shed 5 bases, with 12 bases lying between them. The CDR3 DNA reads TGTGCCAGCAGCACGGTCGGGGCGGAGACCCAGTACTTC. It yields the protein CASSTVGAETQYF.